This is a list of T cell receptor beta chains from one sample in a study of T-cell memory formation after mild COVID-19. TCRdb re-called the 5' RACE reads with MiXCR, one entry per CDR3 protein. The sample shows 350,000 to 450,000 distinct CDR3 sequences, roughly 24% of them seen only once. Specimen: PBMCs or a T cell subset sorted from them (not recorded which). These receptors all come from an adult woman who had mild COVID-19 (a few samples of this study predate the infection). Cell type and time point are not known. CDR3s include the opening cysteine and the closing phenylalanine or tryptophan. Each record gives: CDR3 DNA, CDR3 protein, V gene, J gene, D gene, clone size. A D gene is named only where the DNA matches it firmly. Where a row states a size, it is once, few, many or the class of an expanded clone; other rows omit it.

DNA: TGCGCCAGCAGCTTGCAACCAGGGAATGGCGAAGAGACCCAGTACTTC
CDR3: CASSLQPGNGEETQYF
V: TRBV5-1
J: TRBJ2-5
D: .
size: few

DNA: TGTGCCAGCAGTTACGGGGACACTAGCGCTGAGCAGTTCTTC
CDR3: CASSYGDTSAEQFF
V: TRBV6-6
J: TRBJ2-1
D: .
size: few

DNA: TGCAGTGCTAGAGAGGGGTCAGGGGGTTACGAGCAGTACTTC
CDR3: CSAREGSGGYEQYF
V: TRBV20-1
J: TRBJ2-7
D: TRBD1
size: .

DNA: TGTGCCAGCAGTTTGGACAGGGGGATAGATACGCAGTATTTT
CDR3: CASSLDRGIDTQYF
V: TRBV2
J: TRBJ2-3
D: TRBD1
size: .

DNA: TGTGCCAGCAGCTGGGTAGTGAGGGGACCTCGCAATGAGCAGTTCTTC
CDR3: CASSWVVRGPRNEQFF
V: TRBV7-2
J: TRBJ2-1
D: .
size: .

DNA: TGTGCCAGCAGCTTGGATCTGGGGCTAGAGGGTGAGACCCAGTACTTC
CDR3: CASSLDLGLEGETQYF
V: TRBV5-6
J: TRBJ2-5
D: .
size: few

DNA: TGTGCCAGCAGCGGGAGGGGGCAAGACAATGAGCAGTTCTTC
CDR3: CASSGRGQDNEQFF
V: TRBV9
J: TRBJ2-1
D: .
size: .

DNA: TGTGCCAGCAGTGACAGGACGGCGGAATATAGCAATCAGCCCCAGCATTTT
CDR3: CASSDRTAEYSNQPQHF
V: TRBV2
J: TRBJ1-5
D: .
size: .

DNA: TGTGCCAGGGGACACCGTAACTACGAGCAGTACTTC
CDR3: CARGHRNYEQYF
V: TRBV9
J: TRBJ2-7
D: .
size: few

DNA: TGTGCCAGCAGTGTACGGGGGGCCGAGAACAATGAGCAGTTCTTC
CDR3: CASSVRGAENNEQFF
V: TRBV25-1
J: TRBJ2-1
D: .
size: many

DNA: TGTGCCACCAGCAGAGAGTGGACAGGGCGGAATGGCTACACCTTC
CDR3: CATSREWTGRNGYTF
V: TRBV15
J: TRBJ1-2
D: TRBD1
size: few

DNA: TGCGCCAGCAGGAGGGCAGGGCGGAACGAGCAGTACTTC
CDR3: CASRRAGRNEQYF
V: TRBV5-1
J: TRBJ2-7
D: .
size: .

DNA: TGTGCCAGCAGCCGTGGACTAGCGGGGGTTTACGAGCAGTACTTC
CDR3: CASSRGLAGVYEQYF
V: TRBV3-1
J: TRBJ2-7
D: TRBD2
size: many

DNA: TGTGCCACCCTGGATCTTACTGAAGCTTTCTTT
CDR3: CATLDLTEAFF
V: TRBV6-5
J: TRBJ1-1
D: .
size: .

DNA: TGTGCCAGCAGCCTAGGGCCCGACCCCTGGCTCGAGCAGTACTTC
CDR3: CASSLGPDPWLEQYF
V: TRBV7-8
J: TRBJ2-7
D: .
size: .